This TCR beta chain was sequenced in a study of cytomegalovirus exposure and HLA in healthy donors. Overall study context: The study's early data release held about 85 million unique TCRs from HLA-typed donors. There were 350 to 400 genotyped donors. Of these, roughly 80% fell in the genetic ancestry cluster associated with self-reported Caucasian donors.

This CDR3 comprises 14 residues. V lost 3 bases, J lost 0 bases, and 8 bases lay in between. Germline V gene data show CDR1 as SGHTA and CDR2 as FQGNSA. Study-wide findings and caveats: It was in a later analysis that TCR association rates were seen to vary by HLA locus, highest for DRB1 and lowest for HLA-C. Because they were indistinguishable, some V segments, including TRBV6-2 and TRBV6-3, were excluded.

Worth noting for this clone: Its antigen is currently unknown.

In the PCR, 60 Vbeta and 13 Jbeta primers were used. Clones were read by immunoSEQ multiplex PCR, and TCRdb kept only the in-frame ones, dropping some. Seen in this sample are approximately 75,000 clones; the ten most common clones hold around 5%. V is TRBV7-2 and J is TRBJ1-1; D not certain. Sequencing was performed on PBMCs. This sequence was found in a man aged 40-49 years in good health and CMV-seronegative. In nucleotides, the CDR3 is TGTGCCAGCAGCTTGGCACAAATGAACACTGAAGCTTTCTTT. Its protein product is CASSLAQMNTEAFF. The entire variable domain, with the rest obtained from reference TRBV7-2 and TRBJ1-1, is as follows: GAGVSQSPSNKVTEKGKDVELRCDPISGHTALYWYRQSLGQGLEFLIYFQGNSAPDKSGLPSDRFSAERTGGSVSTLTIQRTQQEDSAVYLCASSLAQMNTEAFFGQGTRLTVV.